This T cell receptor (beta chain) was documented in a study of T-cell memory formation after mild COVID-19. Study overall: Clustering of TCRs was largely donor specific.

TCRdb processed the 5' RACE reads anew with MiXCR; each CDR3 protein has one entry. The repertoire holds about 190,000 distinct CDR3 sequences, with about 22% as singletons. Concerning this clonotype itself: No antigen is known for it.

The CDR3 spans 17 residues. Germline V gives CDR1 SEHNR, CDR2 FQNEAQ (reference sequence). V lost 3 bases and J lost 7; bases outside the gene matches: 17. Study-wide findings and caveats: Researchers found some responding clones in pre-infection memory, a sign that cross-reactive memory joined. A second wave expanding day 15 to 37 was CD4+-biased; contracting clones were balanced.

This chain links TRBV7-9 with TRBJ2-5; TRBD1 aligns across 7 bases. Sample: PBMCs or a T cell subset sorted from them (not recorded which). The origin of this receptor is an adult woman who had mild COVID-19 (a few samples of this study predate the infection). Cell type and time point are not known. For the CDR3, the DNA is TGTGCCAGCAGCTTCGAGAGCCACAGGGGCCAAGAGTGGACCCAGTACTTC. It encodes CASSFESHRGQEWTQYF.